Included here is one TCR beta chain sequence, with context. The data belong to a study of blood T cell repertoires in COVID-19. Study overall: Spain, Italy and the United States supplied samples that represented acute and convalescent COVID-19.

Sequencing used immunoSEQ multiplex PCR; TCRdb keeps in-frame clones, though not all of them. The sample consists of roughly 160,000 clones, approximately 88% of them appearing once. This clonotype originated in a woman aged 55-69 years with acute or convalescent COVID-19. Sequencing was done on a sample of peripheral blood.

CDR3 sequence: CASSSLAGHGEQYF. CDR3 DNA sequence: TGTGCCAGCAGCTCACTAGCGGGGCATGGCGAGCAGTACTTC. The V gene is TRBV7-3, the J gene TRBJ2-7, with 10 nucleotides matching TRBD2. V dropped 4 bases and J dropped 6; count of bases not matched to a gene: 6. The CDR3 is made up of 14 amino acids. The V gene's germline CDR1 is SGHTA and CDR2 FQGTGA.